This T cell receptor beta chain was retrieved from a study of PD-1 blockade in classical Hodgkin lymphoma. Indicated time point: cycle 4 day 1 (C4D1), after 6 weeks of nivolumab. Each of the patients experienced relapse following autologous stem cell transplantation, and their brentuximab vedotin exposure differed. The repertoire was sequenced with immunoSEQ multiplex PCR; TCRdb's copy has only in-frame clones and lacks some. The table has roughly 50,000 clones, approximately 86% seen once. In the case of this clone: The antigen remains undetermined.

The germline V gene encodes CDR1 LNHNV and CDR2 YYDKDF (reference sequence). V lost 3 bases and J 4 bases, leaving 10 bases between the germline ends. This CDR3 has 13 amino acids. Study observations and caveats: When nivolumab was started under 1 year after ASCT, patients were excluded. In newly diagnosed patients, baseline TCR diversity was reportedly below that of healthy donors. Whoever responded completely had baseline diversity much like that seen in newly diagnosed patients.

This sequence was found in a human donor with classical Hodgkin lymphoma. The input for sequencing was peripheral blood mononuclear cells (PBMCs), taken before the fourth cycle of nivolumab. The gene calls are TRBV15 and TRBJ2-7, with a possible D match to TRBD1 (6 bases). The CDR3 loop reads CATSREGGYEQYF. The CDR3 coding sequence is TGTGCCACCAGCAGGGAAGGGGGTTACGAGCAGTACTTC.